A selection of T cell receptor beta chains follows, all from one sample in a study of radiotherapy plus CTLA-4 blockade in lung cancer. The data were produced by immunoSEQ multiplex PCR, yet TCRdb's version contains in-frame clones alone and is incomplete. This table holds approximately 82,000 clones, over 80% found once. The sequenced sample was peripheral blood, obtained from a patient treated with radiotherapy plus ipilimumab. The receptors shown here come from a human donor with non-small cell lung cancer that progressed on radiotherapy plus ipilimumab. Each CDR3 is given with its conserved first and last residue. The D gene is left open where the match is weak. Expanded clones get a size class; other rows say once, few or many, or leave the size out.

j_gene	d_gene	v_gene	abundance	len	CDR3aa	CDR3nt
TRBJ2-5	NA	TRBV9	NA	13	CASSPGFKETQYF	TGTGCCAGCAGCCCCGGGTTTAAAGAGACCCAGTACTTC
TRBJ2-5	NA	TRBV7-9	NA	14	CASSQHKPEETQYF	TGTGCCAGCAGCCAACACAAACCGGAGGAGACCCAGTACTTC
TRBJ2-2	TRBD1	TRBV7-2	NA	17	CASSPRWDRGRVGELFF	TGTGCCAGCAGCCCAAGGTGGGACAGGGGGCGCGTCGGGGAGCTGTTTTTT
TRBJ2-5	TRBD1	TRBV9	NA	16	CASSVSGTGVLETQYF	TGTGCCAGCAGCGTCTCCGGGACAGGAGTTTTGGAGACCCAGTACTTC
TRBJ1-5	TRBD1	TRBV19	NA	14	CASSSGTGGRPQHF	TGTGCCAGTAGCTCCGGGACAGGGGGCCGGCCCCAGCATTTT
TRBJ1-2	NA	TRBV5-5	NA	13	CASSSQSNYGYTF	TGTGCCAGCAGCTCGCAGTCTAACTATGGCTACACCTTC
TRBJ2-3	TRBD2	TRBV19	NA	15	CASSMPSGSTDTQYF	TGTGCCAGTAGTATGCCTAGCGGCAGCACAGATACGCAGTATTTT
TRBJ2-7	NA	TRBV12-5	NA	15	CASGSYRVFSYEQYF	TGTGCTAGTGGTTCCTACAGGGTATTCTCCTACGAGCAGTACTTC
TRBJ1-6	TRBD1	TRBV7-2	NA	16	CASSLDAGQINSPLHF	TGTGCCAGCAGCTTAGATGCGGGACAGATTAATTCACCCCTCCACTTT
TRBJ1-2	NA	TRBV14	NA	13	CASSQEGGVSYTF	TGTGCCAGCAGCCAAGAAGGTGGGGTAAGCTACACCTTC
TRBJ1-3	NA	TRBV7-2	once	16	CASSPRAPNSGNTIYF	TGTGCCAGCAGCCCCCGGGCCCCTAACTCTGGAAACACCATATATTTT
TRBJ2-6	NA	TRBV6-9	NA	18	CASSCSELRQSRANVLTF	TGTGCCAGCAGTTGTTCAGAGTTACGACAAAGTCGGGCCAACGTCCTGACTTTC
TRBJ1-5	NA	TRBV6-5	NA	15	CASSPIGGSNQPQHF	TGTGCCAGCAGCCCCATCGGGGGGAGCAATCAGCCCCAGCATTTT
TRBJ2-1	TRBD1	TRBV6-5	NA	15	CASRRGQGSYNEQFF	TGTGCCAGCAGACGGGGACAGGGCTCCTACAATGAGCAGTTCTTC
TRBJ1-4	NA	TRBV5-1	NA	14	CASSEGGVSEKLFF	TGCGCCAGCAGCGAGGGGGGCGTGAGCGAAAAACTGTTTTTT
TRBJ1-2	TRBD1	TRBV29-1	NA	12	CSGKTGGYGYTF	TGCAGCGGGAAGACAGGGGGTTATGGCTACACCTTC
TRBJ1-5	NA	TRBV30	once	13	CAWSVGQGQPQHF	TGTGCCTGGAGTGTAGGGCAGGGTCAGCCCCAGCATTTT
TRBJ1-2	TRBD1	TRBV19	NA	15	CASSIRDRSFYGYTF	TGTGCCAGTAGTATCCGGGACAGGTCGTTCTATGGCTACACCTTC
TRBJ1-5	NA	TRBV4-1	NA	15	CASSQGWGFNQPQHF	TGCGCCAGCAGCCAAGGGTGGGGCTTCAATCAGCCCCAGCATTTT
TRBJ2-7	NA	TRBV18	NA	15	CASSTGASTLYEQYF	TGTGCCAGCTCAACCGGGGCTAGCACACTCTACGAGCAGTACTTC
TRBJ1-1	NA	TRBV6-5	NA	15	CASSPAGGMNTEASF	TGTGCCAGCAGCCCCGCGGGGGGCATGAACACTGAAGCTTCCTTT
TRBJ2-1	NA	TRBV4-2	once	16	CASSQDREGAYNEQFF	TGTGCCAGCAGCCAAGATAGGGAGGGGGCCTACAATGAGCAGTTCTTC
TRBJ2-2	NA	TRBV29-1	NA	14	CSDSQGGLGGELFF	TGCAGCGATTCACAGGGAGGCTTGGGCGGGGAGCTGTTTTTT
TRBJ2-2	NA	TRBV7-2	NA	17	CASSQTGHGGFTGELFF	TGTGCCAGCAGCCAAACGGGTCACGGGGGCTTCACCGGGGAGCTGTTTTTT
TRBJ1-1	NA	TRBV6-1	NA	13	CASSIRQTSEAFF	TGTGCCAGCAGTATACGACAGACCTCTGAAGCTTTCTTT
TRBJ1-4	NA	TRBV6-5	few	14	CASSYRGGNEKLFF	TGTGCCAGCAGTTACAGGGGTGGGAATGAAAAACTGTTTTTT
TRBJ2-2	NA	TRBV7-2	NA	13	CASSALVTGELFF	TGTGCCAGCAGCGCGCTAGTCACCGGGGAGCTGTTTTTT
TRBJ1-1	TRBD1	TRBV11-2	NA	13	CASSLDGTGGAFF	TGTGCCAGCAGCTTAGACGGGACAGGAGGAGCTTTCTTT
TRBJ1-1	NA	TRBV6-5	NA	14	CASSYRSMNTEAFF	TGTGCCAGCAGTTACCGGTCTATGAACACTGAAGCTTTCTTT
TRBJ2-3	NA	TRBV18	NA	13	CASSPVGRDTQYF	TGTGCCAGCTCACCTGTAGGCCGGGATACGCAGTATTTT
TRBJ1-4	NA	TRBV7-6	NA	16	CASSPTAAGGGEKLFF	TGTGCCAGCAGCCCCACGGCCGCGGGGGGTGGTGAAAAACTGTTTTTT
TRBJ1-2	NA	TRBV5-1	NA	14	CASSGTPGAYGYTF	TGCGCCAGCAGCGGAACGCCGGGCGCCTATGGCTACACCTTC
TRBJ2-2	NA	TRBV13	NA	13	CASSFFNPGELFF	TGTGCCAGCAGTTTCTTTAATCCCGGGGAGCTGTTTTTT
TRBJ2-3	NA	TRBV10-3	NA	13	CAIRDIVVDTQYF	TGTGCCATCAGAGACATAGTTGTAGATACGCAGTATTTT
TRBJ1-4	NA	TRBV6-5	NA	14	CASSLRVGNEKLFF	TGTGCCAGCAGTCTCAGGGTCGGTAATGAAAAACTGTTTTTT
TRBJ2-3	NA	TRBV6-6	NA	13	CASSPQQTDTQYF	TGTGCCAGCAGCCCCCAGCAGACAGATACGCAGTATTTT
TRBJ1-2	TRBD1	TRBV9	NA	14	CASSEEQGKYGYTF	TGTGCCAGCAGCGAAGAACAGGGGAAGTATGGCTACACCTTC
TRBJ2-2	NA	TRBV6-6	NA	15	CASRTIQEGKGELFF	TGTGCCAGTCGAACAATTCAGGAGGGGAAGGGGGAGCTGTTTTTT
TRBJ2-7	NA	TRBV6-1	NA	14	CASSEVPGVKEQYF	TGTGCCAGCAGTGAAGTCCCAGGGGTGAAGGAGCAGTACTTC
TRBJ2-1	TRBD1	TRBV28	NA	15	CASSYRDRVGPEQFF	TGTGCCAGCAGTTACCGGGACAGGGTTGGGCCTGAGCAGTTCTTC
TRBJ2-3	NA	TRBV12-5	NA	15	CASGLGGIRTDTQYF	TGTGCTAGTGGTTTGGGCGGGATACGCACAGATACGCAGTATTTT
TRBJ1-4	NA	TRBV4-1	NA	18	CASSQRTEQRTTNEKLFF	TGCGCCAGCAGCCAGAGGACGGAACAACGAACAACTAATGAAAAACTGTTTTTT
TRBJ2-5	NA	TRBV7-9	NA	16	CASSLGLGGVEETQYF	TGTGCCAGCAGCTTAGGGTTGGGGGGCGTAGAAGAGACCCAGTACTTC
TRBJ1-4	NA	TRBV5-6	few	15	CASNPRGATNEKLFF	TGTGCCAGCAATCCCAGAGGCGCAACTAATGAAAAACTGTTTTTT
TRBJ2-5	TRBD2	TRBV6-5	NA	13	CASTTGGQETQYF	TGTGCCAGCACCACGGGGGGGCAGGAGACCCAGTACTTC
TRBJ1-4	NA	TRBV30	NA	13	CAWKSSGPEKLFF	TGTGCCTGGAAGAGTTCTGGGCCTGAAAAACTGTTTTTT
TRBJ1-6	NA	TRBV28	NA	14	CASSLRGGNSPLHF	TGTGCCAGCAGCCTCCGGGGGGGGAATTCACCCCTCCACTTT
TRBJ2-1	TRBD2	TRBV4-3	NA	16	CASSQDRSGGTSEQFF	TGCGCCAGCAGCCAAGATCGGAGCGGGGGGACGAGTGAGCAGTTCTTC